The clone carrying this TCR beta chain was seen at least ten times. This specimen comes from a study of T cells in Graves' hyperthyroidism and ophthalmopathy. The CDR3 is 16 residues long. The germline V gene encodes CDR1 PRHDT and CDR2 FYEKMQ (reference sequence). V lost 3 bases, J lost 3 bases, and 17 bases lay in between. What was amplified from RNA transcripts were TCR beta CDR3 regions. HTBI primers were used for first-round RT-PCR of the TCR CDR3. TCRdb re-derived calls from the multiplex PCR reads in MiXCR, one entry per CDR3 protein. The sample records roughly 700,000 distinct CDR3 sequences, 14% being singletons.

The genes are TRBV13 and TRBJ1-2; tentatively, D is TRBD1 (6 bases). This sequence was found in a woman between 18 and 30 years old with Graves' hyperthyroidism. Source material: blood. The DNA for the CDR3 is TGTGCCAGCAGCTTCTCCCACAGGGATCCAGACTATGGCTACACCTTC. Encoded protein: CASSFSHRDPDYGYTF.